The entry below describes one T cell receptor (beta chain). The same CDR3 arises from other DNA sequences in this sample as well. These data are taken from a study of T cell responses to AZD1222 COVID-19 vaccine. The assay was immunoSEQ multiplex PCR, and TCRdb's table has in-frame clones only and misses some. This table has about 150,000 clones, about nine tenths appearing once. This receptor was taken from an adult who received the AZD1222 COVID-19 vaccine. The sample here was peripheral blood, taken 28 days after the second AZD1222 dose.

CDR3 in amino acids: CAISESGGSYNEQFF. CDR3 nucleotide sequence: TGTGCCATCAGTGAGTCGGGGGGGTCCTACAATGAGCAGTTCTTC. The chain joins TRBV10-3 to TRBJ2-1; 7 nucleotides agree with TRBD2. CDR3 length: 15 residues. J lost 1 base, V lost 0 bases, and 0 bases had no gene match. CDR1 and CDR2 from the germline V gene are ENHRY and SYGVKD.